This record covers a single T cell receptor beta chain. Its antigen is unknown. No base-level quality is on record; no much larger clone is a single base apart. The immunoSEQ Assay, a bias-controlled multiplex PCR, was used to amplify TCRbeta CDR3 regions from genomic DNA. Under the source paper's analysis protocol: Nucleated cell counts per sample were estimated from amplification of reference gene primers within the assay. Sequence reads were collapsed and filtered to measure the absolute abundance of every unique TCRbeta CDR3 rearrangement. For each sample, productive Simpson clonality was calculated by taking the square root of Simpson's diversity index across productive rearrangements. TCRdb obtained this table from immuneACCESS and retained in-frame rearrangements with V and J assigned. These tables miss some clones; where compared with another copy, unresolved V genes account for less than half of the shortfall, and the remainder is unexplained. V, J and clone size are those of that table, while D and trimming were read from the DNA. Counted in this sample were under 400,000 clones; around 89% of them appeared once. The top ten hold 1.6% of the sample.

The data stem from a study of blood T cell repertoires in COVID-19 (TCRdb year 2020). About the investigation overall: Samples covering the acute and convalescent phases of COVID-19 were provided by collaborators in the United States, Italy and Spain. The prospective study material was composed of cDNA or gDNA derived from T cells, B-cell-depleted T cells, or PBMCs. Deeply sampled blood TCRbeta repertoires from subjects exposed to, actively infected with, or recovered from COVID-19 were included in the dataset. A freely available public database, intended as a resource for researchers studying the immune response to SARS-CoV-2, is where the repertoires were released. The samples were drawn from two sources: the first 160 participants of the ongoing ImmuneRACE study, and approximately 1,300 subjects contributed by 6 global collaborators. Sample metadata almost always included a de-identified subject ID, COVID-19 status, age in years and sex. Where HLA class I and class II types were available, the types were taken from metadata supplied by the sample provider, not from assay-based typing. The study at large found these results: The quantity of clinical and demographic metadata differed by source and by participant and was supplied without curation.

One collaborating source in Seattle enrolled patients while the patients were actively infected and followed the patients over time throughout the course of disease. Each collaborating institution followed its own protocols to collect whole blood in K2EDTA tubes. For TCRbeta analysis, collaborators shipped samples as frozen whole blood, isolated PBMCs, or DNA extracted from either of those sample types. V ends up 2 bases short and J 4 bases short, with an unmatched junction base count of 7. CDR1 and CDR2 are read off the germline V gene as SGHAT and FQNNGV. The CDR3 contains 16 residues, cysteine and phenylalanine counted. Only the CDR3 DNA is retained, 48 bases long and in frame from the first base.

The sequence was obtained from a woman aged 25 to 39 with COVID-19, enrolled during active disease. The sequence links TRBV11-2 to TRBJ2-3, with 9 middle bases fitting TRBD2. Sequencing used peripheral blood. The CDR3 region has the sequence CASSLNARGGADTQYF. The DNA sequence reads TGTGCCAGCAGCTTAAATGCGCGGGGGGGCGCAGATACGCAGTATTTT.